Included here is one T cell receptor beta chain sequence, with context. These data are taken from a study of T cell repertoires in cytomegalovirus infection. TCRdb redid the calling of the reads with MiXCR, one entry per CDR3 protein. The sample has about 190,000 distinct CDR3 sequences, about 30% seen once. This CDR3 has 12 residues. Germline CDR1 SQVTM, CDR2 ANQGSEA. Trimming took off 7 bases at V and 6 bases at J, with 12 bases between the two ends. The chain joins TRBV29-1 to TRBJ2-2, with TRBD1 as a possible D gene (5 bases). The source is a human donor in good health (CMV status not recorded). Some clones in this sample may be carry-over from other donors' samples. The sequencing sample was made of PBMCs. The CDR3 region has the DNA TGCAGCGGAGCACAGGAGTCCGGGGAGCTGTTTTTT. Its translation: CSGAQESGELFF.